This TCR beta chain comes out of a study of blood T cells in healthy people across ages. Study-level results: In older individuals, TCR beta diversity per million T cells was lower, falling roughly linearly with age. Unsorted PBMC input precluded a conclusive naive versus antigen-experienced comparison.

For the second PCR, which ran for about 6 to 11 cycles, a sample-barcoded 5' primer and a J-beta primer mix were used. TCRdb redid the calling of the 5' RACE reads with MiXCR, one entry per CDR3 protein. The sample carries about 760,000 distinct CDR3 sequences, roughly three fifths recorded once. On this clonotype itself: The antigen remains unidentified.

The CDR3 runs to 14 residues. The germline V gene has CDR1 SGHTA and CDR2 FQGNSA. The germline V and J ends were trimmed by 3 bases and 7 bases, with 13 bases remaining between them. The genes are TRBV7-2 and TRBJ1-5; D not resolved. The sequence was obtained from a man in his forties or fifties in good health. The sequencing sample was made of blood. The CDR3 spells CASSFHGPTQPQHF. DNA for the CDR3: TGTGCCAGCAGCTTCCACGGTCCTACGCAGCCCCAGCATTTT.